The 28 T cell receptor beta chains below were found in one sample sequenced in a study of blood T cells in healthy people across ages. Then a second PCR, running about 7 to 11 cycles, was carried out with a sample-barcoded 5' primer and a J-beta primer mix. TCRdb re-called the 5' RACE reads with MiXCR, one entry per CDR3 protein. The repertoire consists of hundreds of thousands of distinct CDR3 sequences, with about 50% occurring once and the leading ten covering 13%. Sequenced material: blood. These receptor sequences come from a woman over 75 in good health.

This clonotype was recorded only once. The chain is built from TRBV4-2 and TRBJ2-5; perhaps TRBD2 as D (5 bases). Germline V gene data show CDR1 as LGHNA and CDR2 as YNFKEQ. The V end lost 2 bases, the J end lost 4 bases, and 26 bases lay between the germline ends. This CDR3 spans 19 amino acids. The CDR3 reads CASSQPRDRYGRGRETQYF. The CDR3 DNA reads TGTGCCAGCAGCCAACCAAGGGATCGGTACGGACGGGGTCGAGAGACCCAGTACTTC.

The gene calls are TRBV20-1 and TRBJ2-1; 10 bases are shared with TRBD2. Matching the DNA end better, TRBJ2-7 makes the J call doubtful. The CDR3 extends over 16 amino acids. CDR1 and CDR2 from the germline V gene are DFQATT and SNEGSKA (reference sequence). Here the CDR3 DNA reads TGCAGTGCTAGAGATCAGAGCGGGGGGGTCTACAATGAGCAGTACTTC. This sequence encodes CSARDQSGGVYNEQYF.

This clonotype was seen ten or more times. This chain connects TRBV12-3 or TRBV12-4 to TRBJ2-1; 8 bases are a match to TRBD2. This CDR3 is 15 amino acids long. V was clipped by 2 bases and J by 3 bases; unmatched bases: 3. CDR3 DNA: TGTGCCAGCAGTTTACAGGCGGGAGGCTACAATGAGCAGTTCTTC. It translates to CASSLQAGGYNEQFF.

This chain uses TRBV6-5 with TRBJ2-2, with TRBD2 matching 14 bases. This CDR3 has 17 amino acids. From germline, CDR1 is MNHEY and CDR2 SVGAGI. The V and J ends lost 0 bases and 4 bases, in that order; junction bases with no gene match: 1. The CDR3 nucleotides read TGTGCCAGCAGTTACTCGGGACTAGCGGGGGCCACCGGGGAGCTGTTTTTT. It is translated as CASSYSGLAGATGELFF.

DNA of the CDR3: TGTGCCAGCAGTTTGATAGCGGGAAGGACCCAGTACTTC. Its translation: CASSLIAGRTQYF. V is TRBV6-6 and J is TRBJ2-5, with 8 bases fitting TRBD2. With 4 bases clipped from V and 7 bases from J, the junction kept 5 bases outside the gene matches. The germline V gene encodes CDR1 MNHNY and CDR2 SVGAGI (reference sequence). This CDR3 is 13 amino acids long.

This clonotype was seen ten or more times. The V gene is TRBV6-6, the J gene TRBJ1-2; tentative D call: TRBD1 (6 bases). The V gene lost 1 base and the J gene lost 0 bases, with 12 bases spanning the gap. The CDR3 totals 16 residues. From germline, CDR1 is MNHNY and CDR2 SVGAGI (reference sequence). The CDR3 loop is CASSYFQGKSNYGYTF. The DNA of the CDR3 is TGTGCCAGCAGTTACTTCCAGGGGAAGTCTAACTATGGCTACACCTTC.

The chain carries TRBV6-6 and TRBJ2-7, with 8 nucleotides matching TRBD1. V trimming: 7 bases; J trimming: 2 bases; junction bases outside the gene matches: 7. The CDR3 is 14 amino acids. Looked up from germline, CDR1 is MNHNY and CDR2 is SVGAGI (reference sequence). The CDR3 protein is CASTDRGQTYEQYF. The CDR3 DNA reads as TGTGCCAGCACCGACAGGGGCCAGACCTACGAGCAGTACTTC.

To note about this clonotype: The junction differs from germline at one of its ends, possibly a read error. The V and J genes are TRBV10-3 and TRBJ1-2; no firm D call. Germline lookup yields CDR1 ENHRY and CDR2 SYGVKD. The CDR3 is 11 amino acids. CDR3 loop: CASSESDGYTF. In nucleotides, the CDR3 is TGTGCCAGCAGTGAGTCGGATGGCTACACCTTC.

This clonotype was found many times. V usage is TRBV7-9 and J usage is TRBJ2-1; TRBD1 matches 10 bases. Germline CDR1 reads SEHNR; CDR2 reads FQNEAQ (reference sequence). The CDR3 runs to 16 residues. V gave up 2 bases and J gave up 1 base; unmatched junction bases: 2. CDR3 residues: CASSLRTGGSYNEQFF. As DNA, the CDR3 is TGTGCCAGCAGCTTAAGGACAGGGGGGTCCTACAATGAGCAGTTCTTC. The entire variable domain, with the rest obtained from reference TRBV7-9 and TRBJ2-1, is as follows: DTGVSQNPRHKITKRGQNVTFRCDPISEHNRLYWYRQTLGQGPEFLTYFQNEAQLEKSRLLSDRFSAERPKGSFSTLEIQRTEQGDSAMYLCASSLRTGGSYNEQFFGPGTRLTVL.

The J gene is TRBJ2-3, the V gene TRBV14; 7 nucleotides align to TRBD2. CDR3 size: 18 residues. Germline-derived CDR1 and CDR2 are SGHDN and FVKESK. The ends lost 0 bases at V and 4 bases at J; junction bases unmatched: 13. In DNA form, the CDR3 reads TGTGCCAGCAGCCAAGATCCCCCTACTAGCGCCCGCGCAGATACGCAGTATTTT. Translation: CASSQDPPTSARADTQYF.

There are a few counts of this clonotype. One base away lies a much larger clone, so this may be a sequencing read error. The chain links TRBV29-1 to TRBJ2-1; tentatively, D is TRBD1 (6 bases). In germline, CDR1 is SQVTM, CDR2 ANQGSEA. The CDR3 is made up of 13 amino acids. V lost 4 bases, J lost 5 bases, and 12 bases lay in between. Written as DNA, the CDR3 is TGCAGCGTTGTGGTGGGGGCACACAATGAGCAGTTCTTC. It yields the protein CSVVVGAHNEQFF.

This clonotype appeared a few times. A much larger clone sits a single nucleotide away, making a read error possible. The rearrangement links TRBV7-9 to TRBJ2-7, with 12 bases fitting TRBD2. V trimming: 4 bases; J trimming: 7 bases; junction bases outside the gene matches: 11. Germline values: CDR1 SEHNR, CDR2 FQNEAQ (reference sequence). This CDR3 spans 16 amino acids. CDR3 in DNA: TGTGCCAGCAGCTCCCAAACTAGCGGGGGGTACAATGAGCAGTACTTC. Amino acid sequence: CASSSQTSGGYNEQYF.

As concerns this clonotype: The junction departs from the called germline gene at one end, perhaps through a read error. This sequence joins TRBV7-2 and TRBJ1-2; TRBD1 agrees at 9 bases. From germline, CDR1 is SGHTA and CDR2 FQGNSA. The CDR3 length is 14 residues. This chain's CDR3 is CASGLQGANCGYTF. CDR3 DNA: TGTGCCAGCGGACTACAGGGGGCTAACTGTGGCTACACCTTC.

The V call is TRBV3-1, the J call TRBJ2-7; possible D gene TRBD2, 5 bases. The CDR3 extends over 15 amino acids. Trimming took off 2 bases at V and 2 bases at J, with 13 bases between the two ends. The germline CDR1 and CDR2 sequences are LGHDT and YNNKEL (reference sequence). As DNA, the CDR3 is TGTGCCAGCAGCCAAAGTAGTGAGGAGGCCTACGAGCAGTACTTC. Translated: CASSQSSEEAYEQYF.

This clonotype showed up many times. The V call is TRBV5-1, the J call TRBJ2-1; 7 bases align to TRBD2. The trim removed 2 bases at V and 7 bases at J, leaving 15 bases unmatched. The CDR3 contains 17 residues. Germline lookup yields CDR1 SGHRS and CDR2 YFSETQ. The DNA of the CDR3 is TGCGCCAGCAGCTTACTAACTAGCGAATATAGTGGGAATGAGCAGTTCTTC. It codes for CASSLLTSEYSGNEQFF. Together with reference TRBV5-1 and TRBJ2-1, the CDR3 gives the full variable domain: KAGVTQTPRYLIKTRGQQVTLSCSPISGHRSVSWYQQTPGQGLQFLFEYFSETQRNKGNFPGRFSGRQFSNSRSEMNVSTLELGDSALYLCASSLLTSEYSGNEQFFGPGTRLTVL.

The sample holds many counts of this clonotype. This chain joins TRBV20-1 and TRBJ2-5; tentatively, D is TRBD2 (5 bases). The germline V and J ends were trimmed by 6 bases and 4 bases, with 18 bases remaining between them. CDR1 and CDR2 (germline): DFQATT, SNEGSKA (reference sequence). The CDR3 contains 14 residues. CDR3 loop: CSAQAPSSGETQYF. The CDR3 bases are TGCAGTGCCCAGGCCCCTAGCAGTGGAGAGACCCAGTACTTC.

V gene TRBV7-8 combines with J gene TRBJ1-2; 7 nucleotides agree with TRBD1. The J segment lost 7 bases and the V segment lost 2 bases, leaving 10 bases of the junction unmatched. The CDR3 length is 15 residues. Germline V gene data show CDR1 as SGHVS and CDR2 as FQNEAQ. The CDR3 protein is CASSLRKGAPTGYTF. The CDR3 coding sequence is TGTGCCAGCAGCTTACGGAAGGGGGCACCGACTGGCTACACCTTC. Complete variable domain (other parts from reference TRBV7-8 and TRBJ1-2): GAGVSQSPRYKVAKRGQDVALRCDPISGHVSLFWYQQALGQGPEFLTYFQNEAQLDKSGLPSDRFFAERPEGSVSTLKIQRTQQEDSAVYLCASSLRKGAPTGYTFGSGTRLTVV.

The chain recombines TRBV5-5 with TRBJ2-7, with a tentative D call TRBD2 (7 bases). The CDR3 is made up of 14 amino acids. V was clipped by 2 bases and J by 5 bases, with 14 bases between them. CDR1 is SGHKS, CDR2 YYEKEE, per germline (reference sequence). CDR3 in DNA: TGTGCCAGCAGCTTCGGGGGGCAGGGTAACGAGCAGTACTTC. Translation: CASSFGGQGNEQYF.

In DNA form, the CDR3 reads TGTGCCAGCAGTTTACCTTCGACTAGCTCGCAGGAGTACTTC. As protein: CASSLPSTSSQEYF. This chain joins TRBV28 and TRBJ2-5; 7 positions agree with TRBD2. V shed 2 bases, J shed 12 bases, and the junction held 12 bases outside the gene matches. The germline CDR1 and CDR2 sequences are MDHEN and SYDVKM. The CDR3 is 14 residues long.

The chain recombines TRBV7-2 with TRBJ1-2; TRBD1 aligns across 8 bases. The CDR3 has 16 residues. The germline gives CDR1 SGHTA, CDR2 FQGNSA. V was pared by 5 bases and J by 0 bases, with 8 bases of the junction left unmatched. The CDR3 spells CASSVGQATANYGYTF. The CDR3 bases are TGTGCCAGCAGCGTGGGACAGGCGACAGCTAACTATGGCTACACCTTC. The full variable domain, with the rest looked up from reference TRBV7-2 and TRBJ1-2, is GAGVSQSPSNKVTEKGKDVELRCDPISGHTALYWYRQSLGQGLEFLIYFQGNSAPDKSGLPSDRFSAERTGGSVSTLTIQRTQQEDSAVYLCASSVGQATANYGYTFGSGTRLTVV.

This clonotype was detected only once. The CDR3, as DNA: TGTGCCAGCAGTGGATATAGCAGGATGGGCAATGAGCAGTTCTTC. Amino acid sequence: CASSGYSRMGNEQFF. The chain carries TRBV25-1 and TRBJ2-1; D ambiguous. Per germline, CDR1 MGHDK and CDR2 SYGVNS. V was pared by 4 bases and J by 6 bases, with 16 bases between. The CDR3 covers 15 residues. Full variable domain (remainder filled in from reference TRBV25-1 and TRBJ2-1): EADIYQTPRYLVIGTGKKITLECSQTMGHDKMYWYQQDPGMELHLIHYSYGVNSTEKGDLSSESTVSRIRTEHFPLTLESARPSHTSQYLCASSGYSRMGNEQFFGPGTRLTVL.

The CDR3 nucleotides read TGTGCCAGCAGCGCGACAGGGGTCTATGGCTACACCTTC. Translating gives CASSATGVYGYTF. This sequence joins TRBV12-3 or TRBV12-4 and TRBJ1-2; 8 nucleotides match TRBD1. The V and J ends lost 6 bases and 4 bases, in that order; junction bases with no gene match: 4. CDR3 length equals 13 residues.

In its sample, this clonotype was seen many times. V is TRBV10-3 and J is TRBJ2-1; a possible D gene is TRBD2 (5 bases). CDR1 and CDR2 (germline): ENHRY, SYGVKD. This CDR3 has 15 residues. Trimming took 2 bases from V and 5 from J, leaving 13 bases between them. The CDR3 nucleotides are TGTGCCATCAGTGAGGAGGGAACTAGGGACAATGAGCAGTTCTTC. It translates to CAISEEGTRDNEQFF.

This chain uses TRBV20-1 with TRBJ2-7; unclear D gene. CDR1 and CDR2 from the germline V gene are DFQATT and SNEGSKA (reference sequence). The V end lost 3 bases, the J end lost 7 bases, and 13 bases lay between the germline ends. This CDR3 spans 12 amino acids. This CDR3 is CSARQNIGEQYF. CDR3 sequence (DNA): TGCAGTGCTAGGCAGAATATTGGTGAGCAGTACTTC.

In the case of this clonotype: A junction end diverges from the germline sequence, so it may reflect a read error. CDR3 in amino acids: CSSSREIFYGYTF. CDR3 DNA sequence: TGCTCCTCCTCAAGGGAAATATTCTACGGCTACACCTTC. The chain employs TRBV12-3 or TRBV12-4 and TRBJ1-2; no clear D gene. The CDR3 is made up of 13 amino acids.

The gene calls are TRBV5-1 and TRBJ2-3, with D perhaps TRBD2 (6 bases). The CDR3 is 16 residues long. The ends were cut back, 2 bases at V and 2 bases at J, with 15 bases in the middle. Germline V gives CDR1 SGHRS, CDR2 YFSETQ. Here the CDR3 reads CASSFPRDSVTDTQYF. The CDR3 DNA sequence: TGCGCCAGCAGCTTTCCGCGGGACTCGGTCACAGATACGCAGTATTTT.

This chain uses TRBV29-1 with TRBJ2-1; 10 nucleotides match TRBD2. The DNA end lines up better with TRBJ2-7; the J call may be wrong. CDR3 length equals 14 residues. The V gene's germline CDR1 is SQVTM and CDR2 ANQGSEA. CDR3 coding DNA: TGCAGCGTTCGACTAGCGGGCCCCTACAATGAGCAGTACTTC. It encodes CSVRLAGPYNEQYF.

J is TRBJ2-3 and V is TRBV20-1, with 12 bases that match TRBD2. Germline V lookup: CDR1 DFQATT, CDR2 SNEGSKA (reference sequence). There are 14 residues in the CDR3. The junction had 8 bases not matched to a gene; V was cut back by 6 bases and J by 7 bases. DNA for the CDR3: TGCAGTGCAGCGACTAGCGGGGGAGTTCATACGCAGTATTTT. Its translation: CSAATSGGVHTQYF.